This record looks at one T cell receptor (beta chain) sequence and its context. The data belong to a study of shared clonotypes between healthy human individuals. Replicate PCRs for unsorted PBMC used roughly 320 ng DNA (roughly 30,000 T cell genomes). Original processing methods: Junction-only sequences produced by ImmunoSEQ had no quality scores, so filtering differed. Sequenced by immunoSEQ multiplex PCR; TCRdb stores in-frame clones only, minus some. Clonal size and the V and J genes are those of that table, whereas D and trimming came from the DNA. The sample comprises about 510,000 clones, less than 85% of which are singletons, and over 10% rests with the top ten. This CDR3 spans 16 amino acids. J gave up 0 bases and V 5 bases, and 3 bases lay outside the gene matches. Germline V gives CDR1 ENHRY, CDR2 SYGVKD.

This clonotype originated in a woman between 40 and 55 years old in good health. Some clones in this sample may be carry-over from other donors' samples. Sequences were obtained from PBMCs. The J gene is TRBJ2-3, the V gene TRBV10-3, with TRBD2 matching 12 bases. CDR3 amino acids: CAISPGTSGSTDTQYF. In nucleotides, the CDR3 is TGTGCCATCAGTCCTGGGACTAGCGGGAGCACAGATACGCAGTATTTT.